This is a list of T cell receptor beta chains from one sample in a study of cytomegalovirus exposure and HLA in healthy donors. Libraries were prepared by immunoSEQ multiplex PCR; TCRdb keeps only in-frame clonotypes and omits some of them. The table includes around 300,000 clones, around 87% detected once. The sequenced sample was PBMCs. These receptor sequences come from a woman aged 18-29 years in good health and CMV-seronegative. Both conserved end residues are part of each CDR3.

v_call	cdr3_aa
TRBV19	CASSNKNSPLHF
TRBV28	CASRGLTYRGPTYEQYF
TRBV2	CASSAENGNTEAFF
TRBV4-3	CASSQEGRGQGTDTQYF
TRBV29-1	CSVDSGRTLYNEQFF
TRBV11-2	CASRTLAGETYNEQFF
TRBV18	CASSPGRSNQPQHF
TRBV28	CASSFPLQGTRELFF
TRBV5-4	CASSLLASGLLQYF
TRBV28	CATVLAGEETQYF
TRBV29-1	CSVGTGGSGNTIYF
TRBV9	CASSVGGRETQYF
TRBV10-1	CASSESSGVGYTEAFF
TRBV5-1	CASSSPLAGGPSHKTYEQYF
TRBV10-2	CASRKTGGASSYEQYF
TRBV19	CASSTSGGSYEQYF
TRBV5-1	CASSFSPDTEAFF
TRBV5-1	CASSLATGNEKLFF
TRBV19	CASSIDKESSGSPLHF
TRBV28	CASTLSGTYEQYF